This record looks at one TCR beta chain sequence and its context. The data derive from a study of control samples from healthy donors and cancer patients. The repertoire was sequenced with immunoSEQ multiplex PCR; TCRdb's copy has only in-frame clones and lacks some. This table has roughly 27,000 clones, just over 90% appearing once. V lost 5 bases to trimming and J lost 5 bases; unmatched junction nucleotides: 10. This CDR3 is built from 16 residues. Germline CDR1 is PRHDT and CDR2 is FYEKMQ (reference sequence). The chain joins TRBV13 to TRBJ1-4; TRBD1 agrees at 8 bases. The source is a man between 50 and 59 years old with lung cancer. The sequenced sample was PBMCs. CDR3 DNA sequence: TGTGCCAGCAGCGGGACCACGAGACAGGGGAATGAAAAACTGTTTTTT. Its protein is CASSGTTRQGNEKLFF. Based on the CDR3 plus reference TRBV13 and TRBJ1-4, the full variable domain is AAGVIQSPRHLIKEKRETATLKCYPIPRHDTVYWYQQGPGQDPQFLISFYEKMQSDKGSIPDRFSAQQFSDYHSELNMSSLELGDSALYFCASSGTTRQGNEKLFFGSGTQLSVL.